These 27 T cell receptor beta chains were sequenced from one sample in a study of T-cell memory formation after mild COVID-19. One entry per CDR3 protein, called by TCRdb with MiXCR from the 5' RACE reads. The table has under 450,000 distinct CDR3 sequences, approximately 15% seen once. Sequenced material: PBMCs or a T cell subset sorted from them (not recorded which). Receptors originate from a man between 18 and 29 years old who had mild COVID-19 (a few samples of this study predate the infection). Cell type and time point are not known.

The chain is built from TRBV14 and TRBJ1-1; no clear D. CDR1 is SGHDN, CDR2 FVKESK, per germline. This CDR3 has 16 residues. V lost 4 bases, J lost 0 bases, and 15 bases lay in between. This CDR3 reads CASSPRSRDLNTEAFF. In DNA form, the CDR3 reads TGTGCCAGCAGCCCCCGGTCGAGAGATTTGAACACTGAAGCTTTCTTT.

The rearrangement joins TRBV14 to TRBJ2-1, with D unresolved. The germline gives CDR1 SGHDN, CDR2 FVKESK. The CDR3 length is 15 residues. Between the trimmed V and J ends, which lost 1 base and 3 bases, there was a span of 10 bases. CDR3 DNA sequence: TGTGCCAGCAGCCAAGGGCACGGCTACTACAATGAGCAGTTCTTC. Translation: CASSQGHGYYNEQFF.

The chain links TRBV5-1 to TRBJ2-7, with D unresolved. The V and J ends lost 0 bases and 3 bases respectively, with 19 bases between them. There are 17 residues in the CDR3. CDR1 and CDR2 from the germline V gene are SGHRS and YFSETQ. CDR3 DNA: TGCGCCAGCAGCTTGGGAGTTTTTGGTAGCCCGAGCTACGAGCAGTACTTC. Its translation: CASSLGVFGSPSYEQYF.

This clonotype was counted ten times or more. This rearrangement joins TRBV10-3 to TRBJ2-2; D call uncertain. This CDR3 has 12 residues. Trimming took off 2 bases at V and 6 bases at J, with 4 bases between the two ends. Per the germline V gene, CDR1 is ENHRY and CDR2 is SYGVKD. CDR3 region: CAISERAGELFF. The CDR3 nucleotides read TGTGCCATCAGTGAGAGGGCCGGGGAGCTGTTTTTT.

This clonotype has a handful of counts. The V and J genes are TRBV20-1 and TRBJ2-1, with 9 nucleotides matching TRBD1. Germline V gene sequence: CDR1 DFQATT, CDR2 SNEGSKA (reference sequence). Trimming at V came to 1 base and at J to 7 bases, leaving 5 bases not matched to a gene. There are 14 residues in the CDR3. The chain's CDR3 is CSARVGDRANEQFF. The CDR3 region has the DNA TGCAGTGCTAGAGTGGGGGACAGGGCGAATGAGCAGTTCTTC.

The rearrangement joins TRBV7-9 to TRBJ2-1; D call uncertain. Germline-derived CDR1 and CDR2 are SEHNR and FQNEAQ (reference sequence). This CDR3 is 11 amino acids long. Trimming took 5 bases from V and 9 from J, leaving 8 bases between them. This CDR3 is CASSQSVEQFF. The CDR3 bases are TGTGCCAGCAGCCAGTCGGTTGAGCAGTTCTTC.

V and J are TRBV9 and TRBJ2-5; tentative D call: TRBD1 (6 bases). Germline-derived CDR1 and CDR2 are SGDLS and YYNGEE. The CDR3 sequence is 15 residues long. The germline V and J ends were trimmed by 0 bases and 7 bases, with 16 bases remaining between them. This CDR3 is CASSVGTDKFATQYF. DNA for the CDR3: TGTGCCAGCAGCGTAGGGACAGATAAATTTGCGACCCAGTACTTC.

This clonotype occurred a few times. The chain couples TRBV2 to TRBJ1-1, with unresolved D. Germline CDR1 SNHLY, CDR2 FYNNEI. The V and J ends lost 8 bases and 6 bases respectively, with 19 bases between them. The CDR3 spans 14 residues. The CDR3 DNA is TGTGCCAGCTCACGGCCCGAGGGCTTCGCTGAAGCTTTCTTT. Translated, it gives CASSRPEGFAEAFF. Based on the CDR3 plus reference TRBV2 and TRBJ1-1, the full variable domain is EPEVTQTPSHQVTQMGQEVILRCVPISNHLYFYWYRQILGQKVEFLVSFYNNEISEKSEIFDDQFSVERPDGSNFTLKIRSTKLEDSAMYFCASSRPEGFAEAFFGQGTRLTVV.

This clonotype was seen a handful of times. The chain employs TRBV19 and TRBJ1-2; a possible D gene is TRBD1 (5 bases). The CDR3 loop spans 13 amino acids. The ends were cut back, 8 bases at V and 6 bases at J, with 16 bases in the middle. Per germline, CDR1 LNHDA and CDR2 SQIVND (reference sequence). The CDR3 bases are TGTGCCAGTGCTCAGCAGGGAGTGGATGGCTACACCTTC. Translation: CASAQQGVDGYTF.

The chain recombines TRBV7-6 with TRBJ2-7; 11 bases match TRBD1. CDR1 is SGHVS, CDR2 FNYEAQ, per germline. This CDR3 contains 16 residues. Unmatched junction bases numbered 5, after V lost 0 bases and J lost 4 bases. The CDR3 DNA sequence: TGTGCCAGCAGCTTAGCGCCGGGACAGGGGGTATACGAGCAGTACTTC. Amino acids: CASSLAPGQGVYEQYF.

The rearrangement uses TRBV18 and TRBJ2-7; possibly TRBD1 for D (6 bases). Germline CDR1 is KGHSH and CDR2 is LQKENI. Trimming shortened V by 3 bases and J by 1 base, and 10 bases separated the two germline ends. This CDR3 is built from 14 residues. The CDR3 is CASSPATGSYEQYF. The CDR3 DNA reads TGTGCCAGCTCACCCGCAACAGGGTCCTACGAGCAGTACTTC.

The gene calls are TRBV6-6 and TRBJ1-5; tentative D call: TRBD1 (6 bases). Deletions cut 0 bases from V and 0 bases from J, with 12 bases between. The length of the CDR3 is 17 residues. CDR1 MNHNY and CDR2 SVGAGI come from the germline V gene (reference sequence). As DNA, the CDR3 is TGTGCCAGCAGTTACTCGGGGGCACCCTATAGCAATCAGCCCCAGCATTTT. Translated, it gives CASSYSGAPYSNQPQHF.

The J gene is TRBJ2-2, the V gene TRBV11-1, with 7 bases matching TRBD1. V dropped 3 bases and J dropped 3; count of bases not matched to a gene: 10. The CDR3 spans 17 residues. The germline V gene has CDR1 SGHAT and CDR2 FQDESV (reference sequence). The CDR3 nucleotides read TGTGCCAGCAGCTTCTCGTATCGACAGGGCTACACCGGGGAGCTGTTTTTT. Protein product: CASSFSYRQGYTGELFF.

The CDR3 bases are TGCGCCAGCAGCTCTGGGACAAACGATAACACAGATACGCAGTATTTT. Protein: CASSSGTNDNTDTQYF. The V call is TRBV5-1, the J call TRBJ2-3, with D perhaps matching TRBD1 (6 bases). V dropped 3 bases and J dropped 2 bases, with 16 bases sitting between them. Germline CDR1 SGHRS, CDR2 YFSETQ. This CDR3 has 16 amino acids.

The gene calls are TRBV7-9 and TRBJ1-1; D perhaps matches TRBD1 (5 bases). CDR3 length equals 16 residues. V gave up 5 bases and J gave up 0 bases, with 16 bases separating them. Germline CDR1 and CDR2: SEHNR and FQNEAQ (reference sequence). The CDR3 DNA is TGTGCCAGCAGCCTACAGCCGGGACCTCTGAACACTGAAGCTTTCTTT. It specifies CASSLQPGPLNTEAFF.

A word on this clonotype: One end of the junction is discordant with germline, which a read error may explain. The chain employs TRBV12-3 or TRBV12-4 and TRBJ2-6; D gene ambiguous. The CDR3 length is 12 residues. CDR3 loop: CAGSTQAHVLTF. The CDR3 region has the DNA TGTGCCGGCAGTACGCAGGCCCACGTCCTGACTTTC.

DNA for the CDR3: TGTGCCATCAGTGAGGTTCCCGGACAGGGGCCCCCTGGGAAGTACTTC. Translating it yields CAISEVPGQGPPGKYF. The rearrangement links TRBV10-3 to TRBJ2-5, with 9 bases fitting TRBD1. This CDR3 spans 16 amino acids. Germline V CDR1 and CDR2: ENHRY, SYGVKD. J lost 12 bases, V lost 2 bases, and 16 bases had no gene match.

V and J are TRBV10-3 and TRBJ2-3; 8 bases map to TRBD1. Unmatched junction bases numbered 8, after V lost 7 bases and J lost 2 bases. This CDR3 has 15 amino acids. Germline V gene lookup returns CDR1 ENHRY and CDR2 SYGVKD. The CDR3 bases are TGTGCCATCACCCCGGGGACAGGCTTCACAGATACGCAGTATTTT. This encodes CAITPGTGFTDTQYF.

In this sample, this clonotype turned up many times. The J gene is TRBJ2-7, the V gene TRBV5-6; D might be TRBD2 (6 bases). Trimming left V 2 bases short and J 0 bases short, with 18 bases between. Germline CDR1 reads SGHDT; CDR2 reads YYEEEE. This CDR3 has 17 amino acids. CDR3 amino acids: CASSFRGRRGSSYEQYV. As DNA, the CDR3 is TGTGCCAGCAGCTTTCGCGGGCGGAGGGGAAGCTCCTACGAGCAGTACGTC.

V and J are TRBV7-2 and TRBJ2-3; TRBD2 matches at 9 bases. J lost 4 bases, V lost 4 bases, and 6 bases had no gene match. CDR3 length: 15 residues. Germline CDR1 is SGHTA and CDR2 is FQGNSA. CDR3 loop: CASSYSGGNADTQYF. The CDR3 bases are TGTGCCAGCAGCTACAGCGGGGGGAACGCAGATACGCAGTATTTT.

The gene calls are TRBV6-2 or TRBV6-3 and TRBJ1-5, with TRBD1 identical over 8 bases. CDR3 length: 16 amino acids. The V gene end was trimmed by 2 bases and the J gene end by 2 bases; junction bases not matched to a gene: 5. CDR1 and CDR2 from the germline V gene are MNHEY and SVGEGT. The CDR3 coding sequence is TGTGCCAGCAGTTACCCCGACAGGGGTCGCAATCAGCCCCAGCATTTT. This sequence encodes CASSYPDRGRNQPQHF.

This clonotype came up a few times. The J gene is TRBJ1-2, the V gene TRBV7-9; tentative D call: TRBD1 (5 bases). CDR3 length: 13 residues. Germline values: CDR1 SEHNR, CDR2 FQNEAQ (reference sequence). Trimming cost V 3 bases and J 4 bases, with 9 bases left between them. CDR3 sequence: CASSFAGTYGYTF. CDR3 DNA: TGTGCCAGCAGCTTCGCCGGGACCTATGGCTACACCTTC.

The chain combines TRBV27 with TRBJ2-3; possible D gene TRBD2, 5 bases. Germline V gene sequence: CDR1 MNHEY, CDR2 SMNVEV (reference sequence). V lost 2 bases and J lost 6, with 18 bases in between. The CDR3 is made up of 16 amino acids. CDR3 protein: CASSLELGISTDTQYF. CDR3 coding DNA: TGTGCCAGCAGTTTAGAACTAGGGATAAGTACGGATACGCAGTATTTT.

CDR3 in amino acids: CASSLGAGLAYEQYV. In DNA form, the CDR3 reads TGTGCCAGCAGCTTAGGTGCCGGGTTGGCTTACGAGCAGTACGTC. The chain combines TRBV7-9 with TRBJ2-7; D is ambiguous. The germline gives CDR1 SEHNR, CDR2 FQNEAQ (reference sequence). CDR3 length: 15 residues. V lost 1 base to trimming and J lost 4 bases, with 14 bases between them.

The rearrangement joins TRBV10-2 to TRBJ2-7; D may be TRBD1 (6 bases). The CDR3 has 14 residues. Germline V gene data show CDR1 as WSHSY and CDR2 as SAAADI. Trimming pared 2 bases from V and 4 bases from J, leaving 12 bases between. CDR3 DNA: TGCGCCAGCAGTGAGGTTAACAGGGTTTACGAGCAGTACGTC. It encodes CASSEVNRVYEQYV.

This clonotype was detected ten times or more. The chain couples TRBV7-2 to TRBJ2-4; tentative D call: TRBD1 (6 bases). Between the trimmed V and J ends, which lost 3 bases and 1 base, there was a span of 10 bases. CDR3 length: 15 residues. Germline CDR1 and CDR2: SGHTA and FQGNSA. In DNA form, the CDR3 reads TGTGCCAGCAGCTTGGGGCAGGGGGCCAAAAACATTCAGTACTTC. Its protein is CASSLGQGAKNIQYF.

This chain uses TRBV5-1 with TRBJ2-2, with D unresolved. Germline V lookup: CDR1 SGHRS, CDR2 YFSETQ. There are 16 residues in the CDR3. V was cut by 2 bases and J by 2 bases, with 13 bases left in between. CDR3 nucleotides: TGCGCCAGCAGCTTCAGAGGAGAGCATAACACCGGGGAGCTGTTTTTT. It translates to CASSFRGEHNTGELFF.